These 12 T cell receptor beta chains share one sample of origin, sequenced in a study of shared clonotypes between healthy human individuals. As defined, naive CD8 cells were CD45RO-negative and positively selected for CCR7, with terminally differentiated effector memory CD45RA+ cells excluded. Measured with immunoSEQ multiplex PCR; TCRdb has only the in-frame clones, and not every one. This sample has about 2 million clones, with around 96% found just once. What was sequenced was naive CD8+ T cells sorted from blood. The source is a man younger than 30 in good health.

V usage is TRBV14 and J usage is TRBJ2-7; possible D gene TRBD2, 5 bases. Germline V gene sequence: CDR1 SGHDN, CDR2 FVKESK. This CDR3 comprises 14 residues. V was trimmed by 4 bases and J by 5 bases, leaving 15 bases between them. CDR3: CASSPDSLWHEQYF. DNA of the CDR3: TGTGCCAGCAGCCCGGACTCCCTCTGGCACGAGCAGTACTTC.

This chain joins TRBV19 and TRBJ2-7; the D gene is possibly TRBD1 (5 bases). The CDR3 totals 14 residues. With 3 bases removed from V and 3 bases from J, the gap between germline ends came to 12 bases. Germline lookup yields CDR1 LNHDA and CDR2 SQIVND (reference sequence). Here the CDR3 reads CASSMAGLVYEQYF. The CDR3 DNA reads TGTGCCAGTAGTATGGCAGGGCTTGTCTACGAGCAGTACTTC.

The rearrangement joins TRBV7-9 to TRBJ2-1, with 10 nucleotides matching TRBD1. V lost 5 bases and J lost 0; bases outside the gene matches: 4. CDR1 and CDR2 (germline): SEHNR, FQNEAQ (reference sequence). The CDR3 contains 16 residues. CDR3 residues: CASSPGTGASYNEQFF. In nucleotides, the CDR3 is TGTGCCAGCAGCCCAGGGACAGGGGCCTCCTACAATGAGCAGTTCTTC.

The chain links TRBV7-9 to TRBJ1-2; 8 nucleotides align to TRBD1. The germline V gene encodes CDR1 SEHNR and CDR2 FQNEAQ (reference sequence). J gave up 7 bases and V 1 base, and 8 bases lay outside the gene matches. CDR3 length: 15 amino acids. This chain's CDR3 is CASSLGPGGSFGYTF. The CDR3 nucleotides read TGTGCCAGCAGCTTAGGTCCAGGGGGCTCTTTTGGCTACACCTTC.

CDR3 nucleotides: TGCGCCAGCAGCTTTACCCTAGCGGGAGCAAGTAATGAGCAGTTCTTC. This encodes CASSFTLAGASNEQFF. The gene calls are TRBV4-1 and TRBJ2-1; 10 bases agree with TRBD2. Germline CDR1 and CDR2: MGHRA and YSYEKL. This CDR3 comprises 16 residues. V dropped 5 bases and J dropped 7; count of bases not matched to a gene: 11.

This chain links TRBV7-6 with TRBJ2-3; 7 bases align to TRBD2. This CDR3 region has 15 residues. J gave up 0 bases and V 3 bases, and 3 bases lay outside the gene matches. CDR1 is SGHVS and CDR2 is FNYEAQ in the germline V gene. The CDR3 protein is CASSLTSWSTDTQYF. The DNA of the CDR3 is TGTGCCAGCAGCTTGACTAGCTGGAGCACAGATACGCAGTATTTT.

The chain links TRBV7-9 to TRBJ1-2; no definite D call. The CDR3 is made up of 15 amino acids. Germline V gene data show CDR1 as SEHNR and CDR2 as FQNEAQ (reference sequence). Trimming pared 5 bases from V and 8 bases from J, leaving 21 bases between. CDR3 sequence (DNA): TGTGCCAGCAGCCGGATAGGAGAGGTCCTTTGGGGCTACACCTTC. Its protein product is CASSRIGEVLWGYTF.

Points on this clone: Other DNA sequences from this sample encode an identical CDR3 as well. The gene calls are TRBV9 and TRBJ2-3, with D hard to call. V lost 2 bases and J 4 bases, leaving 8 bases between the germline ends. CDR1 and CDR2 (germline): SGDLS, YYNGEE. This CDR3 has 13 residues. CDR3 DNA: TGTGCCAGCAGCGTGATCTCATCAGATACGCAGTATTTT. The encoded protein is CASSVISSDTQYF.

This clone came up once. V usage is TRBV9 and J usage is TRBJ2-3, with D unresolved. This CDR3 contains 14 residues. V was pared by 0 bases and J by 4 bases, with 9 bases between. Germline V lookup: CDR1 SGDLS, CDR2 YYNGEE. DNA of the CDR3: TGTGCCAGCAGCGTAGATCCACCGCCAGATACGCAGTATTTT. This sequence encodes CASSVDPPPDTQYF.

The chain uses TRBV19 and TRBJ2-2; D might be TRBD1 (5 bases). Germline assignment: CDR1 LNHDA and CDR2 SQIVND (reference sequence). The CDR3 covers 13 residues. Trimming removed 7 bases at V and 1 base at J, with 7 bases between. The CDR3 bases are TGTGCCAGTACTACAGGGAACACCGGGGAGCTGTTTTTT. Protein sequence: CASTTGNTGELFF.

This chain uses TRBV7-9 with TRBJ1-5; D gene unclear. CDR1 and CDR2 from the germline V gene are SEHNR and FQNEAQ (reference sequence). The V end lost 1 base, the J end lost 3 bases, and 10 bases lay between the germline ends. The CDR3 is 15 residues long. The CDR3 sequence is CASSLGLSVNQPQHF. As DNA, the CDR3 is TGTGCCAGCAGCTTAGGTTTGTCAGTCAATCAGCCCCAGCATTTT.

CDR3 in amino acids: CASSLSQGRGEKLFF. The CDR3 coding sequence is TGTGCCAGCAGTTTATCTCAGGGTAGGGGGGAAAAACTGTTTTTT. This chain uses TRBV27 with TRBJ1-4, with D maybe TRBD1 (6 bases). V was pared by 0 bases and J by 8 bases, with 13 bases between. The CDR3 is made up of 15 amino acids. Germline CDR1 MNHEY, CDR2 SMNVEV (reference sequence).